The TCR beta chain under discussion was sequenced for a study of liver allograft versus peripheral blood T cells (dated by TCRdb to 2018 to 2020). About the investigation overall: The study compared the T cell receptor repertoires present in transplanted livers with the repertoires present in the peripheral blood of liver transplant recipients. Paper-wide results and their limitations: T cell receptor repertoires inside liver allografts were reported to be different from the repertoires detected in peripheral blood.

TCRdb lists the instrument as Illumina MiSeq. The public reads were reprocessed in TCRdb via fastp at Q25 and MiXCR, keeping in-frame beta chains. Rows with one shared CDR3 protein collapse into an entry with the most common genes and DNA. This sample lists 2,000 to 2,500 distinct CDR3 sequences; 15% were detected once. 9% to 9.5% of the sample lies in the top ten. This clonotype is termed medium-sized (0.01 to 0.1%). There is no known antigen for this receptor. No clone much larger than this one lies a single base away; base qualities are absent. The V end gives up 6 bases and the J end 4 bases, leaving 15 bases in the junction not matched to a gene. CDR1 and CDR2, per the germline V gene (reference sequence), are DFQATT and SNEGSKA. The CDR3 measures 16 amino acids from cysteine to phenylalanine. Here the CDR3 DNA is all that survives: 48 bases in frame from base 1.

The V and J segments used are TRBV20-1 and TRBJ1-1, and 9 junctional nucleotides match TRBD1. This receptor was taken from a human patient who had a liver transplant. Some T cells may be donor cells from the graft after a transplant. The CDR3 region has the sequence CSAGPGGQGSFTEAFF. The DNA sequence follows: TGCAGTGCAGGGCCGGGGGGACAGGGAAGTTTCACTGAAGCTTTCTTT.